The 29 T cell receptor beta chains reported below all come from one sample, sequenced in a study of tumor and adjacent non-tumor tissue in lung cancer (dated by TCRdb to 2016 to 2019). Libraries were constructed by multiplex PCR. The sequencer was an Illumina HiSeq 2500. Following protocols modified from ARM-PCR, the researchers constructed TCRbeta libraries through three rounds of nested PCR with primers (Table S4). Using fastp at Q25 and MiXCR, TCRdb reprocessed the public reads and kept productive beta chains. Here each entry gathers all rows of one CDR3 protein and keeps the most common genes and DNA. This sample gives more than 75,000 distinct CDR3 sequences in total; roughly 78% of them show up just once. Clones ranked in the top ten supply around 30% of the sample. Bulk unsorted tissue served as the source for RNA extraction, and RNA quality was assessed using a NanoDrop ND-1000 and an Agilent 2100. For the normal lung samples, distant non-tumor tissue was collected more than 3 cm away from the tumor edge.

The sequenced sample consisted of distant non-tumor lung tissue. These receptors came from a man in his 60s with small cell lung cancer.

This clonotype has a single count. The junction does not match germline at one end; this may be a read error. The V call is TRBV12-3 or TRBV12-4, the J call TRBJ1-1, with D perhaps TRBD1 (5 bases). This CDR3 is 17 amino acids long. The CDR3: CVSSKKFVRVAYTEAFF. CDR3 bases: TGTGTCAGCAGTAAGAAGTTTGTCAGGGTTGCGTACACTGAAGCTTTCTTT.

This chain connects TRBV12-3 or TRBV12-4 to TRBJ2-5, with D perhaps given as TRBD1 or TRBD2 (6 bases each). V lost 5 bases and J lost 5, with 24 bases in between. The CDR3 is 17 amino acids. CDR3 nucleotide sequence: TGTGCCAGCAGTGCCCCCACGAGGGGGGTGGGTAGGGAGACCCAGTACTTC. Amino acid sequence: CASSAPTRGVGRETQYF.

With regard to this clonotype: Since no conserved phenylalanine or tryptophan closes the CDR3, a read error is the likely cause. The J gene is TRBJ1-2, the V gene TRBV29-1; D not certain. Between the trimmed V and J ends, which lost 3 bases and 6 bases, there was a span of 11 bases. This CDR3 is 12 amino acids long. Germline CDR1 is SQVTM and CDR2 is ANQGSEA. The CDR3 DNA reads TGCAGCGTTGATTCGGCCGTTAATGGCTACACCATC. It translates to CSVDSAVNGYTI.

Note on this clonotype: The CDR3 does not end in the conserved phenylalanine or tryptophan, so this is likely a read error. CDR3 sequence reads: CVSGIGGTGTQYS. The DNA of the CDR3 is TGTGTCAGCGGCATTGGAGGAACGGGGACCCAGTACTCT. This chain connects TRBV12-3 or TRBV12-4 to TRBJ2-5, with D possibly matching TRBD2 (5 bases). The CDR3 consists of 13 residues.

This clonotype has only one observation. Lacking the conserved final phenylalanine or tryptophan, this CDR3 likely reflects a read error. It is unclear where the CDR3 begins or ends on the DNA, so no DNA is shown, and the CDR3 is as TCRdb lists it. The chain joins TRBV29-1 to TRBJ2-3; the listed D gene, TRBD2, was not tested against the DNA. Germline-derived CDR1 and CDR2 are SQVTM and ANQGSEA. The CDR3 numbers 14 amino acids, ends counted. The chain's CDR3 is CSYGKVGLTDTHYV.

The CDR3 nucleotides read TGCAGCGTTTACCGGCGAGGTTTGAATTTTTTTTCTGACTACACCTTC. As protein: CSVYRRGLNFFSDYTF. The chain is built from TRBV29-1 and TRBJ1-2; D is unresolved. With 5 bases removed from V and 10 bases from J, the gap between germline ends came to 29 bases. This CDR3 has 16 amino acids. Germline loops: CDR1 SQVTM, CDR2 ANQGSEA.

The CDR3 sequence is CAINVDGISQPQHF. CDR3 DNA: TGTGCCATCAATGTTGACGGAATCAGTCAGCCCCAGCATTTT. The chain combines TRBV10-3 with TRBJ1-5; D gene unclear. This CDR3 region has 14 residues. Germline CDR1 and CDR2: ENHRY and SYGVKD. The germline V and J ends were trimmed by 7 bases and 6 bases, with 16 bases remaining between them.

Comments on this clonotype: An end of the junction does not agree with germline; a read error may underlie this. This rearrangement joins TRBV6-6 to TRBJ2-7; the D call may be TRBD1 or TRBD2 (5 bases each). Germline assignment: CDR1 MNHNY and CDR2 SVGAGI (reference sequence). The CDR3 is 17 residues long. The CDR3 DNA reads as TGTGCCAGCAGTTCACTCGATTTAGTGGGAGACAGCTACGAGCTGTACTTC. Residues: CASSSLDLVGDSYELYF.

With respect to this clonotype: The germline gene is not matched at one end of the junction; a read error may be the cause. This rearrangement joins TRBV11-3 to TRBJ2-1; 15 bases map to TRBD2. CDR3 length: 18 amino acids. The germline V gene has CDR1 SGHNT and CDR2 YENEEA. The CDR3 DNA sequence: TGTGCCTGCAGTTTAGATGGGGTGGGACTAGCGGGAGGAGGTGAGCAGTTCTTC. Encoded protein: CACSLDGVGLAGGGEQFF.

For this clonotype: This is likely a read error, given that the CDR3 carries no conserved phenylalanine or tryptophan at its end. The chain uses TRBV12-3 or TRBV12-4 and TRBJ2-2; D is possibly TRBD2 (5 bases). The ends were cut back, 1 base at V and 5 bases at J, with 5 bases in the middle. The CDR3 has 13 residues. CDR3 coding DNA: TGTGCCAGCAGTTTAGGGAGGACCGGGGAGCTGTTTATT. This encodes CASSLGRTGELFI.

The rearrangement joins TRBV12-3 or TRBV12-4 to TRBJ2-3; D remains ambiguous. Trimming left V 9 bases short and J 15 bases short, with 28 bases between. The CDR3 is 14 amino acids. CDR3 in amino acids: CASSKKSSTDMHYF. The CDR3 DNA reads TGTGCCAGTAGTAAAAAGAGCAGCACAGATATGCATTATTTT.

The CDR3 loop reads CASSLARPYEQYV. CDR3 coding DNA: TGTGCCAGCAGCTTAGCGCGGCCGTACGAGCAGTATGTC. The chain recombines TRBV11-1 with TRBJ2-7; D remains unclear. CDR1 and CDR2 from the germline V gene are SGHAT and FQDESV (reference sequence). The CDR3 has 13 residues.

The chain has TRBV11-2 and TRBJ2-1; 8 nucleotides agree with TRBD2. Per the germline V gene, CDR1 is SGHAT and CDR2 is FQNNGV. CDR3 length: 18 amino acids. Trimming at V came to 4 bases and at J to 12 bases, leaving 23 bases not matched to a gene. The CDR3 sequence: CASSSYNWARAGEERQFF. The CDR3 region has the DNA TGTGCCAGCAGCTCATATAATTGGGCACGAGCGGGAGAGGAGCGGCAGTTCTTC.

On this clonotype: A read error may account for a junction end that differs from germline. The chain carries TRBV10-1 and TRBJ2-3; 11 nucleotides line up with TRBD2. The CDR3 has 16 residues. Germline V lookup: CDR1 WNHNN, CDR2 SYGVQD (reference sequence). CDR3 bases: TGCGCCAGCAGTGAGTCGCTAGCGGGAGGAACAGATACGCACTATTTC. Its protein product is CASSESLAGGTDTHYF.

About this clonotype: A read error may account for a junction end that differs from germline. V and J are TRBV30 and TRBJ2-7, with 9 positions matching TRBD2. The CDR3 loop spans 13 amino acids. Germline V gene sequence: CDR1 GTSNPN, CDR2 SVGIG (reference sequence). The CDR3, as DNA: TGTGCCGGGGATTCCGGGACTAGCTACGAGCAGTATTTC. It is translated as CAGDSGTSYEQYF.

Comment on this clonotype: It is likely a read error, because the conserved phenylalanine at the end of the CDR3 is missing. The V and J genes are TRBV4-2 and TRBJ2-5, with TRBD1 identical over 7 bases. Germline V gives CDR1 LGHNA, CDR2 YNFKEQ. The CDR3 is made up of 16 amino acids. The CDR3 loop reads CASSQGGAGYQETQYV. The CDR3 DNA sequence: TGTGCCAGTAGCCAAGGGGGCGCAGGGTACCAAGAGACCCAGTACGTC.

The V and J genes are TRBV12-3 or TRBV12-4 and TRBJ2-1; 9 bases are a match to TRBD2. The CDR3 spans 14 residues. Trimming at V came to 9 bases and at J to 6 bases, leaving 9 bases not matched to a gene. CDR3 region: CARSRGGRGNEQFF. The DNA for the CDR3 is TGTGCCAGGAGTCGTGGCGGGAGGGGCAATGAGCAGTTCTTC.

Of note for this clonotype: The DNA is left out, because the CDR3 cannot be placed on it with certainty; the CDR3 is given as TCRdb lists it. V gene TRBV7-9 combines with J gene TRBJ1-4. CDR1 and CDR2 from the germline V gene are SEHNR and FQNEAQ (reference sequence). Inclusive of both ends, the CDR3 amounts to 11 amino acids. The CDR3 spells CASCQSENCFF.

Notes on this clonotype: Relative to the germline gene, one junction end is altered; a read error may explain this. The V gene is TRBV20-1, the J gene TRBJ2-1, with D hard to call. The germline V gene encodes CDR1 DFQATT and CDR2 SNEGSKA (reference sequence). CDR3 length: 16 amino acids. DNA for the CDR3: TGCAGTGTTAGACCTTTCGGAGCCAGCACCTACAATGAGCAGTTCTTC. Its protein product is CSVRPFGASTYNEQFF.

This sequence joins TRBV6-2 or TRBV6-3 and TRBJ2-5; D not certain. The CDR3 runs 15 residues. Germline CDR1 reads MNHEY; CDR2 reads SVGEGT. Deletions cut 3 bases from V and 1 base from J, with 12 bases between. The CDR3 region is CASSYQNYIQETQYF. CDR3 DNA sequence: TGTGCCAGCAGTTATCAGAACTACATCCAAGAGACCCAGTACTTC.

Many counts were recorded for this clonotype. This sequence joins TRBV7-3 and TRBJ2-2; possible D gene TRBD1, 6 bases. Trimming cost V 2 bases and J 5 bases, with 12 bases left between them. The CDR3 covers 15 residues. Germline V gene lookup returns CDR1 SGHTA and CDR2 FQGTGA. The CDR3 loop reads CASSLDQGRTGELFF. CDR3 nucleotides: TGTGCCAGCAGCTTAGATCAGGGGCGGACCGGGGAGCTGTTTTTT.

Notes on this clonotype: The CDR3 ends on some other residue instead of the conserved phenylalanine or tryptophan, so this is likely a read error. This chain uses TRBV11-2 with TRBJ2-5; no definite D call. The CDR3 is 13 residues long. V lost 1 base, J lost 7 bases, and 10 bases lay in between. Germline assignment: CDR1 SGHAT and CDR2 FQNNGV. The CDR3 DNA follows: TGTGCCAGCAGCTTAGGGGCCAAAGTGACCCAGTACTTA. Translating it yields CASSLGAKVTQYL.

Worth noting for this clonotype: One end of the junction does not line up with germline, which may come from a read error. The chain joins TRBV5-4 to TRBJ1-2; a weak D match, TRBD1 (5 bases). Looked up from germline, CDR1 is SGHNT and CDR2 is YYREEE (reference sequence). The CDR3 contains 12 residues. CDR3 DNA sequence: TGTACCAGCAGTTCGGACACATATGGCTACACCTTC. This gives the protein CTSSSDTYGYTF.

With respect to this clonotype: This likely comes from a read error, as the CDR3 has no conserved phenylalanine or tryptophan at its end. The chain joins TRBV20-1 to TRBJ2-1, with D uncertain. CDR3 length equals 11 residues. CDR1 DFQATT and CDR2 SNEGSKA come from the germline V gene (reference sequence). CDR3 coding DNA: TGCAGCGCCACTCATGGCAATGAGCAGTTCATC. Translating it yields CSATHGNEQFI.

Worth noting for this clonotype: A much more abundant neighbour one base away suggests this may be a read error. The J gene is TRBJ1-2, the V gene TRBV24-1; D is perhaps TRBD1 (5 bases). The CDR3 is 14 amino acids. CDR1 KGHDR and CDR2 SFDVKD come from the germline V gene. The CDR3 sequence is CATGDTRAFYGYTF. CDR3 coding DNA: TGTGCCACCGGTGATACCAGGGCGTTCTATGGCTACACCTTC.

Comments on this clonotype: This may come from a read error, since a much larger clone is one base off. V gene TRBV28 combines with J gene TRBJ1-1; TRBD1 agrees at 7 bases. V shed 9 bases, J shed 13 bases, and the junction held 17 bases outside the gene matches. Germline V CDR1 and CDR2: MDHEN, SYDVKM. The CDR3 sequence is 13 residues long. For the CDR3, the DNA is TGTGCCAGTATTAGAGGGGGCGGGTCGCTAGATTTCTTT. Translated: CASIRGGGSLDFF.

As concerns this clonotype: A much more abundant neighbour one base away suggests this may be a read error. The chain is built from TRBV20-1 and TRBJ1-1; TRBD1 might be the D (5 bases). Germline V gene sequence: CDR1 DFQATT, CDR2 SNEGSKA (reference sequence). The CDR3 is made up of 15 amino acids. Trimming pared 6 bases from V and 0 bases from J, leaving 17 bases between. In DNA, the CDR3 is TGCAGTGCCAGTAACTATCAGGGAATGAACACTGAAGCTTTCTTT. It yields the protein CSASNYQGMNTEAFF.

A note on this clonotype: The CDR3 ends on some other residue instead of the conserved phenylalanine or tryptophan, so this is likely a read error. Because the CDR3's place on the DNA is in doubt, the DNA is left out and the CDR3 is given as listed by TCRdb. The rearrangement links TRBV11-1 to TRBJ2-2; the DNA was not compared with TRBD1, the D call given in the table. Per the germline V gene, CDR1 is SGHAT and CDR2 is FQDESV (reference sequence). A total of 16 residues make up the CDR3, ends included. CDR3 region: CASSLGQQRLSGELNV.

The V and J genes are TRBV11-2 and TRBJ2-7, with D possibly matching TRBD2 (6 bases). The CDR3 is made up of 14 amino acids. The V and J ends lost 0 bases and 5 bases respectively, with 11 bases between them. The germline gives CDR1 SGHAT, CDR2 FQNNGV. The CDR3 DNA sequence: TGTGCCAGCAGCTTAGAAGTCGGAGGGCACGAGCAGTACGTC. Residues: CASSLEVGGHEQYV.